One T cell receptor (beta chain) is described in this entry. Only one count was recorded for this clone. It has no known antigen specificity. The sample holds no much larger clone one base away, and base qualities are not on file. Enrolling through a virtual design, the prospective study's participants ranged in age from roughly 18 to 89 years and lived across 20 to 30 United States geographic areas. In the prospective study, participants were assigned to cohorts based on the clinical history participants reported in a screening survey and a study questionnaire. Recovered participants in ImmuneRACE Cohort 3 were defined by two consecutive negative NP/OP PCR tests, clearance by a healthcare professional, or resolution of symptoms. In the prospective study, mobile phlebotomists collected whole blood, serum and a nasopharyngeal or oropharyngeal swab from each participant. Over an approximately 2-month period, participants in the prospective study had the option of providing additional blood draws and questionnaires. Before DNA extraction, prospective study blood samples were shipped either frozen or at room temperature.

V was cut back by 6 bases and J by 9 bases, leaving a gap of 15 bases between them. CDR3 length: 13 amino acids, cysteine to phenylalanine. Only the CDR3 portion is preserved as DNA: 39 bases, with reading frame beginning at the first base. According to the germline V gene, CDR1 reads MDHEN and CDR2 reads SYDVKM. The immunoSEQ Assay, a bias-controlled multiplex PCR, was used to amplify TCRbeta CDR3 regions from genomic DNA. In the original analysis: The number of nucleated cells in each sample was estimated from the amplification of reference gene primers within the assay. To quantify the absolute abundance of each unique TCRbeta CDR3 rearrangement, sequence reads were collapsed and filtered. Productive Simpson clonality was computed per sample as the square root of Simpson's diversity index over productive rearrangements. Sourced from immuneACCESS, this table was stored by TCRdb with only in-frame sequences that have V and J called. A share of the clones is absent; for the studies checked, an unresolved V gene accounts for under half, and the remainder has no known explanation. That table supplies the V and J calls and clone size; D and trimming were determined from the DNA. The sample contains roughly 230,000 clones, around 82% of them found a single time. The ten largest clonotypes hold more than 3% of the sample.

This sample was taken from a study of blood T cell repertoires in COVID-19 (dated by TCRdb to 2019 to 2021). Concerning the study at large: Collaborator samples came from the United States, Italy and Spain and covered acute and convalescent phases of COVID-19. A freely available public database, intended as a resource for researchers studying the immune response to SARS-CoV-2, is where the repertoires were released. Where HLA class I and class II types were available, the types were taken from metadata supplied by the sample provider, not from assay-based typing. Subjects who had been exposed to COVID-19, were actively infected with it, or had recovered from it provided the deeply sampled blood TCRbeta repertoires that made up the dataset. The samples were drawn from two sources: the first 160 participants of the ongoing ImmuneRACE study, and 950 to 1,500 subjects contributed by 6 global collaborators. The prospective study material was composed of cDNA or gDNA derived from T cells, B-cell-depleted T cells, or PBMCs. Nearly every sample came with metadata listing a de-identified subject ID, COVID-19 status, age in years and sex.

Here is what the overall study found, with its caveats: How much clinical and demographic metadata was included differed by source and by participant, and the metadata was provided uncurated.

Sequencing was carried out using PBMCs or T cells enriched from blood (not recorded which). The TCR sequence derives from a man in his fifties or sixties who had recovered from COVID-19. The chain is made from TRBV28 and TRBJ2-1, and possibly TRBD2, on 6 matching bases. The CDR3 here reads CASSVTSPGEQFF. The bases are TGTGCCAGCAGCGTAACTAGCCCCGGTGAGCAGTTCTTC.